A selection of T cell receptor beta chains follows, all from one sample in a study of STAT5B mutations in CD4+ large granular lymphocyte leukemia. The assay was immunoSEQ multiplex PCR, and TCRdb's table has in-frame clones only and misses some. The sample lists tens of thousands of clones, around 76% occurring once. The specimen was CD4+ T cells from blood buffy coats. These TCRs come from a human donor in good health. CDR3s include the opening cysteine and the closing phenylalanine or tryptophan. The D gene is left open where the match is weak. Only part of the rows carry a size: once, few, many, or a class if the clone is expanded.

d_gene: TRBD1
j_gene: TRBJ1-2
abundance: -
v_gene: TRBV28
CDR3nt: TGTGCCAGCAGTTTGGGACAGGGGAACTATGGCTACACCTTC
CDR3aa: CASSLGQGNYGYTF

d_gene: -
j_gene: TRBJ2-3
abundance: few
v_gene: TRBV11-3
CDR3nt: TGTGCCAGCAGCTCACACAACCTAGATCCACCTTCAGATACGCAGTATTTT
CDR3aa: CASSSHNLDPPSDTQYF

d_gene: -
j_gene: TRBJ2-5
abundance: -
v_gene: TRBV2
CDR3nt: TGTGCCAGCAGTCGTGAGGGCTTGGAGACCCAGTACTTC
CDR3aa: CASSREGLETQYF

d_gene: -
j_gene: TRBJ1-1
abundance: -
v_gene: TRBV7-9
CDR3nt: TGTGCCAGCAGAAAAGATGCAAGGGGGAGAATTGATGAAGCTTTCTTT
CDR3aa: CASRKDARGRIDEAFF

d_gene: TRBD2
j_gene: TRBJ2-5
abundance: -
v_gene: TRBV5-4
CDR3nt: TGTGCCAGCAGCTTAGGTCTAGCGGGAGGGCCAGAAGAGACCCAGTACTTC
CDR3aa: CASSLGLAGGPEETQYF

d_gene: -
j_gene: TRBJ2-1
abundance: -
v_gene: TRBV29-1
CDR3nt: TGCAGCACCCGAGCAGAGGCGGGACGATACAATGAGCAGTTCTTC
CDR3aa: CSTRAEAGRYNEQFF

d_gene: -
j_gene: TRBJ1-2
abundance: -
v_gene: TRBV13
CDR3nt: TGTGCCAGCAGCTTAAGGGGCCCGCTCCCTAACTATGGCTACACCTTC
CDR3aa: CASSLRGPLPNYGYTF

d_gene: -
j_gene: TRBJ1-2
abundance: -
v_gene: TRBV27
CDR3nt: TGTGCCAGCAGTTTACGGCCTAACTATGGCTACACCTTC
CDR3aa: CASSLRPNYGYTF

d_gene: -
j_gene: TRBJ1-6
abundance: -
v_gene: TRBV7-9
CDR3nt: TGTGCCAGCAGCTTAGACAGTAGCAATTCACCCCTCCACTTT
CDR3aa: CASSLDSSNSPLHF

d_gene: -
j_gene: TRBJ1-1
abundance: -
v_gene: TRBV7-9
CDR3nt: TGTGCCAGCAGCCTATACCGGGGAGCGGGGGACACTGAAGCTTTCTTT
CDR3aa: CASSLYRGAGDTEAFF

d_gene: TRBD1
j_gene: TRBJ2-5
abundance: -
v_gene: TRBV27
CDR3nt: TGTGCCAGCAGACCATTAGGGGGCGGAAGGCAAGAGACCCAGTACTTC
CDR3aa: CASRPLGGGRQETQYF

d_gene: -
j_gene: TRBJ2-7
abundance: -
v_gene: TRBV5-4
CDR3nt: TGTGCCAGCAGTTCAGGAAGCGTCCGTTCCTCGTACGAGCAGTACTTC
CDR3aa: CASSSGSVRSSYEQYF

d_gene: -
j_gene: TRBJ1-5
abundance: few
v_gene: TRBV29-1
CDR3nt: TGCAGCGCCGGTTATAGCAATCAGCCCCAGCATTTT
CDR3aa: CSAGYSNQPQHF

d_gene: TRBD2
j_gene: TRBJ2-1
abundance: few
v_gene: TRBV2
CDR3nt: TGTGCCAGCAGTGAAATTGGGCTAGCGGGAGGGGGCAATGAGCAGTTCTTC
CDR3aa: CASSEIGLAGGGNEQFF

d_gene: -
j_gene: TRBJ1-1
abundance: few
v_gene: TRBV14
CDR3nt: TGTGCCAGCAGCCAAGAAACCACCCCTTGGGCTTTCTTT
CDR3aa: CASSQETTPWAFF

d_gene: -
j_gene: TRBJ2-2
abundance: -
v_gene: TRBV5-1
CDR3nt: TGCGCCAGCAGCTTTACTCTTTCGAACACCGGGGAGCTGTTTTTT
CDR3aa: CASSFTLSNTGELFF

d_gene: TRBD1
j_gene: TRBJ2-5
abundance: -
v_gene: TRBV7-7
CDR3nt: TGTGCCAGCAGCTCTATTGGACAGGGTCAAGAGACCCAGTACTTC
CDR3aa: CASSSIGQGQETQYF

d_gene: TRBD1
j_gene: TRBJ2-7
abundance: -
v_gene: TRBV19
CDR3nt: TGTGCCAGTAGTCTCAGGACAGGGGGGGGCTACGAGCAGTACTTC
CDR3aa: CASSLRTGGGYEQYF

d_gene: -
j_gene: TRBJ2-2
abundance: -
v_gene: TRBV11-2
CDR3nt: TGTGCCAGCAGCTTTATTCGTGGCAGAGTCACCGGGGAGCTGTTTTTT
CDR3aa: CASSFIRGRVTGELFF

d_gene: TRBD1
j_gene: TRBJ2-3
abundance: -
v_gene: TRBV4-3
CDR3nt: TGCGCCAGCAGCCAAGAATTCTGGACAGGGTATAGCACAGATACGCAGTATTTT
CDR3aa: CASSQEFWTGYSTDTQYF

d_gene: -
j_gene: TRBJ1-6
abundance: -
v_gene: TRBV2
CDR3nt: TGTGCCAGCAGTGAAAGTAATTCACCCCTCCACTTT
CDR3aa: CASSESNSPLHF

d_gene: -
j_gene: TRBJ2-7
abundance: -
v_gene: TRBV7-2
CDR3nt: TGTGCCAGCAGCTTAGACTTCGACGAGCAGTACTTC
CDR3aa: CASSLDFDEQYF

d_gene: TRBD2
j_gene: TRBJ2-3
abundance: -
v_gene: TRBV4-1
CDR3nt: TGCGCCAGCAGCCAAGCTGTAGGACTAGCGGTATCCACAGATACGCAGTATTTT
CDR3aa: CASSQAVGLAVSTDTQYF

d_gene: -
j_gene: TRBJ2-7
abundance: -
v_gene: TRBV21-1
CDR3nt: TGTGCCAGCAGCAAAAAGGGACCGAGAGGGACAAGCTCCTACGAGCAGTACTTC
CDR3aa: CASSKKGPRGTSSYEQYF

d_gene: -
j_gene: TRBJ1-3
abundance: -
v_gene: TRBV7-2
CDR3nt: TGTGCCAGCAGCAACCAGAGAAACACCATATATTTT
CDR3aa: CASSNQRNTIYF

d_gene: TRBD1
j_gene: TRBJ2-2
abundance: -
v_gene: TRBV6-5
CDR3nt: TGTGCCAGCAGTTACTCGAGGACAGGGGTAACCGGGGAGCTGTTTTTT
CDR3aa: CASSYSRTGVTGELFF

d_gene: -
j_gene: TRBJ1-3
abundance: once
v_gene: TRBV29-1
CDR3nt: TGCAGCGTTGGCTACTCTGGAAACACCATATATTTT
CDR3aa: CSVGYSGNTIYF

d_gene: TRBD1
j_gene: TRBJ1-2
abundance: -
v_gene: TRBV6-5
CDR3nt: TGTGCCAGCACCAACCGGGACAGGGGGTCCTATGGCTACACCTTC
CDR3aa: CASTNRDRGSYGYTF

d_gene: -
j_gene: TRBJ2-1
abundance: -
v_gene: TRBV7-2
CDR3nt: TGTGCCAGCAGCTTCGGAGTCGGTGAGTTCAATGAGCAGTTCTTC
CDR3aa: CASSFGVGEFNEQFF

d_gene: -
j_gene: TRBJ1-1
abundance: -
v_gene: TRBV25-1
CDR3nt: TGTGCCAGCGCTGCCGGGACAAAGCGTGGGACTGAAGCTTTCTTT
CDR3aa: CASAAGTKRGTEAFF

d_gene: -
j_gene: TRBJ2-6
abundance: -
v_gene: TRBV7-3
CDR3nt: TGTGCCAGCAGCTTAACGGCCGCGGCCGGGGCCAACGTCCTGACTTTC
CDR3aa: CASSLTAAAGANVLTF

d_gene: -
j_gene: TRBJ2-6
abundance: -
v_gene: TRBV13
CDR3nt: TGTGCCAGCAGCGACAATACCAGGGGAACTGGGGCCAACGTCCTGACTTTC
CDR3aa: CASSDNTRGTGANVLTF

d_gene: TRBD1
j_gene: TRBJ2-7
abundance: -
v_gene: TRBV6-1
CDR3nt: TGTGCCAGCAGTGCGTCCGGGACAGCTAACTACGAGCAGTACTTC
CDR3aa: CASSASGTANYEQYF

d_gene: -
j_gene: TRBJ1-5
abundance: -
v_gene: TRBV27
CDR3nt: TGTGCCAGCAGTTTATCTTCCCTTAATCAGCCCCAGCATTTT
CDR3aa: CASSLSSLNQPQHF

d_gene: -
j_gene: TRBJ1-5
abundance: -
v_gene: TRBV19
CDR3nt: TGTGCCAGTAGTACAACTACAGTAGCTGGCAATCAGCCCCAGCATTTT
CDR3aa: CASSTTTVAGNQPQHF

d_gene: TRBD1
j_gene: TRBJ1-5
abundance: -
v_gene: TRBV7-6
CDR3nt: TGTGCCAGCAGCCGACAGGGGCGCCAGCCCCAGCATTTT
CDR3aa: CASSRQGRQPQHF

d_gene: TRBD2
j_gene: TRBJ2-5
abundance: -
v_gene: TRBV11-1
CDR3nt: TGTGCCAGCAGCCCCGGGACTAGCGGACAAGAGACCCAGTACTTC
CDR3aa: CASSPGTSGQETQYF

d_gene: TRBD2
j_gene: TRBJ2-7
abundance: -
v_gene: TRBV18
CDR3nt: TGTGCCAGCTCACCAAACGAGGGACTAGCGAGGCGCGAGCAGTACTTC
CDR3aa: CASSPNEGLARREQYF

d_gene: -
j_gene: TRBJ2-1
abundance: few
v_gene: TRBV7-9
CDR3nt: TGTGCCAGCAGCTTAACGAGCCAGGCCTACAATGAGCAGTTCTTC
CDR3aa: CASSLTSQAYNEQFF

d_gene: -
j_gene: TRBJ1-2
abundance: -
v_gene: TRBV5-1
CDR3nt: TGCGCCAGCAGCGAGAGACCGGGACTTGTATATGGCTACACCTTC
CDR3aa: CASSERPGLVYGYTF

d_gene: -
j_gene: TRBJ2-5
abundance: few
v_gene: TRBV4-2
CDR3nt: TGTGCCAGCAGCCAAGATTCCCGAGCCGACCAAGAGACCCAGTACTTC
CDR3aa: CASSQDSRADQETQYF

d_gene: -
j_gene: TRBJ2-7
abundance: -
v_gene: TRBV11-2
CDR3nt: TGTGCCAGCAGCTTATCCCGGGGGAGCGGCGACGAGCAGTACTTC
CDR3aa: CASSLSRGSGDEQYF

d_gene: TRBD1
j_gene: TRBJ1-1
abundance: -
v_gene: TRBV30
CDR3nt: TGTGCCTGGAGTCGACAGGGGGCGCGGGCTGAAGCTTTCTTT
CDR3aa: CAWSRQGARAEAFF

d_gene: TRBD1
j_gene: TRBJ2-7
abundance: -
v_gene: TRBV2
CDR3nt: TGTGCCAGCACCGCAGTGGCGACAGGGGGCGGCGAGCAGTACTTC
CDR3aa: CASTAVATGGGEQYF

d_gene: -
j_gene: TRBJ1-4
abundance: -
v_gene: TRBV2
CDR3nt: TGTGCCAGCAGTAATACGGGGGTGGGGTTCGGGAAACTGTTTTTT
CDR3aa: CASSNTGVGFGKLFF

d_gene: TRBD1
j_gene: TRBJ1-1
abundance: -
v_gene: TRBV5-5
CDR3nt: TGTGCCAGCAGCTTGCAGGGGGCAGGGGGGTTTGGGAGCACTGAAGCTTTCTTT
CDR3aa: CASSLQGAGGFGSTEAFF

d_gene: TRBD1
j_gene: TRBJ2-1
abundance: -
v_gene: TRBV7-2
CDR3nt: TGTGCCAGCAGCCTGGCAAGGGACAGCTACAATGAGCAGTTCTTC
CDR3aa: CASSLARDSYNEQFF

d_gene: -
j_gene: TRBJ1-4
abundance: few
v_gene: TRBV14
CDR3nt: TGTGCCAGCAGCCAAGGAAGGGGCTATGAAAAACTGTTTTTT
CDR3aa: CASSQGRGYEKLFF

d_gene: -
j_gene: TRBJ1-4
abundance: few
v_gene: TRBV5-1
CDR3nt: TGCGCCAGCAGCGATAACAGAGAAAAACTGTTTTTT
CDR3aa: CASSDNREKLFF

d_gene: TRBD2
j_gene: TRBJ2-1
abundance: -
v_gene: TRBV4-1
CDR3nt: TGCGCCAGCAGCCAAGAATTCGCTTTGGGCCTTAGCGGGAGGAGTAACTACAATGAGCAGTTCTTC
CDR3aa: CASSQEFALGLSGRSNYNEQFF

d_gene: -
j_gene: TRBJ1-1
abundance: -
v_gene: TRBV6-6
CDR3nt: TGTGCCAGCAGCCGGGAGGGGGGAGTTACTGAAGCTTTCTTT
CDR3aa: CASSREGGVTEAFF

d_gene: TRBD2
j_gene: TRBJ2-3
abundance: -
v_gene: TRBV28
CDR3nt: TGTGCCAGCAGGACTAGCGGGGGGGCAAGAGATACGCAGTATTTT
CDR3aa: CASRTSGGARDTQYF

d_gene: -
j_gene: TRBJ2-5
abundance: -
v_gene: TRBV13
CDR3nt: TGTGCCAGCAGCTTCGAGGGGCGGGGGACCCAGTACTTC
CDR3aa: CASSFEGRGTQYF

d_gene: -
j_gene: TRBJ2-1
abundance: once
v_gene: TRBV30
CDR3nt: TGTGCCTGGAGTGATGACAGAAAATCCAATGAGCAGTTCTTC
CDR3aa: CAWSDDRKSNEQFF

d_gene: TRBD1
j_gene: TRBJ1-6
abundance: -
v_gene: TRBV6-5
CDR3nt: TGTGCCAGCACCAAGGGGGCGCCTTCACCCCTCCACTTT
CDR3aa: CASTKGAPSPLHF